The 25 T cell receptor beta chains below were found in one sample sequenced in a study of blood T cell repertoires in COVID-19. Sequencing was performed with immunoSEQ multiplex PCR; in TCRdb, only in-frame clones are kept and a portion is missing. The repertoire holds 250,000 or so clones, with about 90% as singletons. Specimen: PBMCs or T cells enriched from blood (not recorded which). All receptors come from a woman aged 25 to 45 who had been exposed to COVID-19.

This rearrangement joins TRBV6-4 to TRBJ2-1; tentative D call: TRBD2 (7 bases). The germline gives CDR1 MRHNA, CDR2 SNTAGT. V lost 8 bases to trimming and J lost 5 bases, with 19 bases between them. There are 15 residues in the CDR3. The CDR3: CASRRGGGLDNEQFF. The CDR3 DNA reads TGTGCCAGCCGGAGGGGGGGAGGTCTCGACAATGAGCAGTTCTTC.

The chain joins TRBV6-5 to TRBJ1-2; D perhaps matches TRBD1 (5 bases). The CDR3 totals 15 residues. Trimming took 0 bases from V and 5 from J, leaving 13 bases between them. CDR1 is MNHEY and CDR2 is SVGAGI in the germline V gene. The DNA for the CDR3 is TGTGCCAGCAGTTACTCCCCAGGGTTAAGTTATGGCTACACCTTC. Translating gives CASSYSPGLSYGYTF.

This sequence joins TRBV9 and TRBJ2-5, with 7 bases aligning to TRBD2. Germline CDR1 and CDR2: SGDLS and YYNGEE. J was trimmed by 5 bases and V by 0 bases; bases with no gene match: 7. The CDR3 spans 15 residues. CDR3 loop: CASSVGSGGMETQYF. In nucleotides, the CDR3 is TGTGCCAGCAGCGTAGGGTCGGGAGGTATGGAGACCCAGTACTTC.

This clone is a singleton in its sample. V and J are TRBV4-1 and TRBJ2-5, with 8 bases matching TRBD2. Per the germline V gene, CDR1 is MGHRA and CDR2 is YSYEKL. CDR3 length: 16 amino acids. V was pared by 1 base and J by 2 bases, with 6 bases of the junction left unmatched. The CDR3 region is CASSQVLAGKQETQYF. The CDR3 coding sequence is TGCGCCAGCAGCCAAGTCCTAGCGGGCAAGCAAGAGACCCAGTACTTC.

The chain is built from TRBV29-1 and TRBJ2-7; a weak D match, TRBD1 (5 bases). Trimming took 1 base from V and 6 from J, leaving 16 bases between them. There are 14 residues in the CDR3. The germline CDR1 and CDR2 sequences are SQVTM and ANQGSEA. CDR3 residues: CSVEVRGSVGEQYF. The CDR3 nucleotides are TGCAGCGTTGAAGTTAGGGGATCAGTTGGCGAGCAGTACTTC.

V gene TRBV19 combines with J gene TRBJ2-3, with 9 nucleotides matching TRBD2. The CDR3 covers 15 residues. Germline loops: CDR1 LNHDA, CDR2 SQIVND (reference sequence). V shed 7 bases, J shed 4 bases, and the junction held 9 bases outside the gene matches. DNA for the CDR3: TGTGCCAGTAATTCGCTAGCGGGATCGTCAGATACGCAGTATTTT. This sequence encodes CASNSLAGSSDTQYF.

The CDR3 DNA sequence: TGTGCCAGTAGTATGGGTGGGAGAGGGACAGATACGCAGTATTTT. Translation: CASSMGGRGTDTQYF. This rearrangement joins TRBV19 to TRBJ2-3, with TRBD2 as a possible D gene (5 bases). Germline assignment: CDR1 LNHDA and CDR2 SQIVND (reference sequence). There are 15 residues in the CDR3. Trimming took 3 bases from V and 3 from J, leaving 13 bases between them.

This clone has just a few counts. The gene calls are TRBV18 and TRBJ1-1; D unresolved. V shed 5 bases and J shed 0 bases, with 19 bases lying between them. Germline-derived CDR1 and CDR2 are KGHSH and LQKENI. The CDR3 is 17 residues long. The CDR3 loop reads CASSSHMIGGLNTEAFF. Written as DNA, the CDR3 is TGTGCCAGCTCATCCCACATGATTGGCGGCTTGAACACTGAAGCTTTCTTT.

The J gene is TRBJ2-5, the V gene TRBV7-3; D may be TRBD2 (6 bases). The CDR3 sequence is 15 residues long. The germline V and J ends were trimmed by 2 bases and 0 bases, with 10 bases remaining between them. The germline V gene has CDR1 SGHTA and CDR2 FQGTGA. CDR3 nucleotide sequence: TGTGCCAGCAGCTTAGGGGCTAGCGACCAAGAGACCCAGTACTTC. This translates into CASSLGASDQETQYF.

The chain recombines TRBV10-1 with TRBJ2-1; a possible D gene is TRBD1 (5 bases). V was trimmed by 0 bases and J by 8 bases, leaving 8 bases between them. Germline V gives CDR1 WNHNN, CDR2 SYGVQD (reference sequence). The CDR3 contains 13 residues. This chain's CDR3 is CASSESRRDEQFF. In nucleotides, the CDR3 is TGCGCCAGCAGTGAGTCCCGCAGGGATGAGCAGTTCTTC.

About this clone itself: Within the sample, other DNA sequences also encode this same CDR3. The rearrangement links TRBV19 to TRBJ1-1, with 7 bases aligning to TRBD1. CDR1 and CDR2 from the germline V gene are LNHDA and SQIVND (reference sequence). Unmatched junction bases numbered 1, after V lost 3 bases and J lost 0 bases. CDR3 length: 14 residues. CDR3 in amino acids: CASSIDRVNTEAFF. CDR3 sequence (DNA): TGTGCCAGTAGTATTGACAGGGTGAACACTGAAGCTTTCTTT.

This sequence joins TRBV19 and TRBJ1-1; TRBD1 is a possible D gene (5 bases). Germline V gene data show CDR1 as LNHDA and CDR2 as SQIVND (reference sequence). Between the trimmed V and J ends, which lost 7 bases and 5 bases, there was a span of 8 bases. CDR3 length: 11 residues. CDR3 loop: CASKGRTEAFF. In DNA form, the CDR3 reads TGTGCCAGTAAGGGGCGGACTGAAGCTTTCTTT.

The rearrangement joins TRBV6-5 to TRBJ2-1; D gene uncertain. The V gene lost 6 bases and the J gene lost 0 bases, with 6 bases spanning the gap. This CDR3 has 13 amino acids. Germline loops: CDR1 MNHEY, CDR2 SVGAGI. The CDR3 coding sequence is TGTGCCAGCAGACTATCCTCCTACAATGAGCAGTTCTTC. Translating gives CASRLSSYNEQFF.

The chain recombines TRBV7-9 with TRBJ2-3, with TRBD2 matching over 10 bases. CDR1 SEHNR and CDR2 FQNEAQ come from the germline V gene (reference sequence). The CDR3 consists of 19 residues. V shed 8 bases, J shed 2 bases, and the junction held 19 bases outside the gene matches. CDR3 sequence reads: CASRLMPRRTSGNTDTQYF. The CDR3 nucleotides read TGTGCCAGCCGCCTTATGCCTAGGAGGACTAGCGGAAACACAGATACGCAGTATTTT.

The chain uses TRBV19 and TRBJ2-1, with TRBD1 matching 11 bases. Germline assignment: CDR1 LNHDA and CDR2 SQIVND (reference sequence). Trimming at V came to 1 base and at J to 7 bases, leaving 3 bases not matched to a gene. There are 15 residues in the CDR3. DNA for the CDR3: TGTGCCAGTAGTATAGCTGGGACAGGGGGGAATGAGCAGTTCTTC. Translation: CASSIAGTGGNEQFF.

This chain links TRBV11-2 with TRBJ2-1; 8 bases fit TRBD2. Losses at the gene ends were 3 bases for V and 2 bases for J; bases not matched to a gene: 9. From germline, CDR1 is SGHAT and CDR2 FQNNGV. The CDR3 runs 17 residues. CDR3 bases: TGTGCCAGCAGCTTCAGGGGTAGCGGGATCACCTACAATGAGCAGTTCTTC. Its protein product is CASSFRGSGITYNEQFF.

The chain recombines TRBV5-1 with TRBJ2-1, with D possibly being TRBD2 (5 bases). Germline CDR1 is SGHRS and CDR2 is YFSETQ. V lost 2 bases, J lost 15 bases, and 21 bases lay in between. CDR3 length: 14 residues. The DNA for the CDR3 is TGCGCCAGCAGCTTAATGATAAAACACGAGGGTTGGTTCTTC. Translating gives CASSLMIKHEGWFF.

The sample holds one count of this clone. The chain joins TRBV30 to TRBJ2-1; TRBD2 agrees at 9 bases. This CDR3 has 17 residues. Germline V gene lookup returns CDR1 GTSNPN and CDR2 SVGIG (reference sequence). J lost 7 bases, V lost 0 bases, and 13 bases had no gene match. CDR3 nucleotides: TGTGCCTGGAGTGTAAGGGGAGCGGGAGGAGGTGGGAATGAGCAGTTCTTC. Protein product: CAWSVRGAGGGGNEQFF.

The CDR3 nucleotides are TGTGCCAGCAGTTTGGGCGGGAGTACCTACAATGAGCAGTTCTTC. It is translated as CASSLGGSTYNEQFF. The rearrangement uses TRBV6-5 and TRBJ2-1, with 7 bases fitting TRBD2. J lost 2 bases, V lost 4 bases, and 5 bases had no gene match. The CDR3 loop spans 15 amino acids. Germline assignment: CDR1 MNHEY and CDR2 SVGAGI.

The rearrangement uses TRBV6-5 and TRBJ2-4, with 8 bases that match TRBD1. J gave up 2 bases and V 6 bases, and 6 bases lay outside the gene matches. The CDR3 consists of 15 residues. Germline assignment: CDR1 MNHEY and CDR2 SVGAGI. CDR3 amino acids: CASSRTGNTKNIQYF. Written as DNA, the CDR3 is TGTGCCAGCAGCAGGACAGGGAATACCAAAAACATTCAGTACTTC.

The chain is built from TRBV29-1 and TRBJ2-3; no definite D call. Germline V gene sequence: CDR1 SQVTM, CDR2 ANQGSEA. The CDR3 sequence is 11 residues long. V was trimmed by 5 bases and J by 4 bases, leaving 7 bases between them. The CDR3 loop reads CSVLSADTQYF. Here the CDR3 DNA reads TGCAGCGTTCTTTCGGCAGATACGCAGTATTTT.

The chain has TRBV5-1 and TRBJ1-1, with D maybe TRBD1 (5 bases). CDR1 and CDR2 from the germline V gene are SGHRS and YFSETQ. This CDR3 contains 13 residues. V lost 2 bases, J lost 1 base, and 6 bases lay in between. This chain's CDR3 is CASSFRANTEAFF. CDR3 sequence (DNA): TGCGCCAGCAGCTTCAGGGCGAACACTGAAGCTTTCTTT.

The rearrangement links TRBV3-1 (or the pseudogene TRBV3-2) to TRBJ1-4, with 8 bases matching TRBD1. Germline V CDR1 and CDR2: LGHDT, YNNKEL (reference sequence). CDR3 length: 16 residues. Unmatched junction bases numbered 5, after V lost 1 base and J lost 4 bases. CDR3 bases: TGTGCCAGCAGCCAAGGCCGGACAGGGAGTAATGAAAAACTGTTTTTT. It specifies CASSQGRTGSNEKLFF.

The J gene is TRBJ1-2, the V gene TRBV14, with D perhaps matching TRBD1 (5 bases). V was clipped by 0 bases and J by 4 bases, with 6 bases between them. Germline CDR1 is SGHDN and CDR2 is FVKESK. This CDR3 has 13 residues. The CDR3: CASSQDQGYGYTF. CDR3 DNA sequence: TGTGCCAGCAGCCAAGATCAGGGCTATGGCTACACCTTC.

The V gene is TRBV15, the J gene TRBJ2-7, with 10 bases identical to TRBD2. There are 15 residues in the CDR3. Germline CDR1 is LNHNV and CDR2 is YYDKDF (reference sequence). After removal of 0 bases from V and 3 bases from J, the junction contained 2 bases not matched to a gene. The CDR3 loop is CATSRDLAGDYEQYF. Here the CDR3 DNA reads TGTGCCACCAGCAGAGATCTAGCGGGAGACTACGAGCAGTACTTC. The full variable domain, with the rest looked up from reference TRBV15 and TRBJ2-7, is DAMVIQNPRYQVTQFGKPVTLSCSQTLNHNVMYWYQQKSSQAPKLLFHYYDKDFNNEADTPDNFQSRRPNTSFCFLDIRSPGLGDTAMYLCATSRDLAGDYEQYFGPGTRLTVT.